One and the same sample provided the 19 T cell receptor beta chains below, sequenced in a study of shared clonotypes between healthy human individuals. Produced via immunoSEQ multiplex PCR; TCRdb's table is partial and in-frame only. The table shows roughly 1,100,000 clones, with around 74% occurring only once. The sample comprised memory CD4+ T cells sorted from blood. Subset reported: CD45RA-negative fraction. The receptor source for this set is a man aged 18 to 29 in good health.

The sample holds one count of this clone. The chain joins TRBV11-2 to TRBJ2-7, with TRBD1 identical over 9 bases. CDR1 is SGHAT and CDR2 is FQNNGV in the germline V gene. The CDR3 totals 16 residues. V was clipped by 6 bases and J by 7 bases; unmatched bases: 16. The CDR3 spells CASSRGPGQGAGEQYF. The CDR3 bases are TGTGCCAGCAGTAGGGGCCCGGGACAGGGTGCGGGAGAGCAGTACTTC.

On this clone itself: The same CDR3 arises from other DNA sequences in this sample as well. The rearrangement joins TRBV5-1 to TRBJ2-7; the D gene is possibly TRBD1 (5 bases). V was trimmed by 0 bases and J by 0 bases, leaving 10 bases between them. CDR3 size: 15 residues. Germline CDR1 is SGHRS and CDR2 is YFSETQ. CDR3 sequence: CASSLEGVGSYEQYF. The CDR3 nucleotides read TGCGCCAGCAGCTTGGAAGGGGTTGGCTCCTACGAGCAGTACTTC.

The CDR3 is CASSIASAGTQYF. DNA for the CDR3: TGTGCCAGTAGTATAGCTAGCGCGGGTACGCAGTATTTT. This chain connects TRBV19 to TRBJ2-3, with D possibly TRBD2 on 6 matching bases. The CDR3 spans 13 residues. Germline CDR1 LNHDA, CDR2 SQIVND (reference sequence). V was pared by 1 base and J by 8 bases, with 10 bases between.

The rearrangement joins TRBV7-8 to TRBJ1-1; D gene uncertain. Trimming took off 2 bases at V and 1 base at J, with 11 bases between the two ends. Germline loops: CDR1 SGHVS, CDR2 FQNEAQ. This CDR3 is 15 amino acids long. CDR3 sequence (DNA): TGTGCCAGCAGCTTATACTTTCAGACGAACACTGAAGCTTTCTTT. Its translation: CASSLYFQTNTEAFF.

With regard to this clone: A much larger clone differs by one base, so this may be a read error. The CDR3 region has the DNA TGTGCCAGCAGCCAAGATGACCATCTAACGGGGCCCACCGGGGAGCTGTTTTTT. Its protein is CASSQDDHLTGPTGELFF. The rearrangement links TRBV4-2 to TRBJ2-2, with D perhaps matching TRBD1 or TRBD2 (5 bases each). Trimming removed 0 bases from V and 4 bases from J, with 18 bases in between. Germline lookup yields CDR1 LGHNA and CDR2 YNFKEQ. This CDR3 has 18 amino acids.

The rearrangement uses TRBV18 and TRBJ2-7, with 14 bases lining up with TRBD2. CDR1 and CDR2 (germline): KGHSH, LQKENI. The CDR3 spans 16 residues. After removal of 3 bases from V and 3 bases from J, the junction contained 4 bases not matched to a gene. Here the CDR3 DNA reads TGTGCCAGCTCACCCGGACTAGCGGGGGGCAACTACGAGCAGTACTTC. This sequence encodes CASSPGLAGGNYEQYF.

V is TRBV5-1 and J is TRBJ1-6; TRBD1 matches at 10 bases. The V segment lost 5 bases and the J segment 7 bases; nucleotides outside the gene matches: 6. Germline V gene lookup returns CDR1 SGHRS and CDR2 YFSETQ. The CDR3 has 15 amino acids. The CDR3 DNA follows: TGCGCCAGCAGGACTAAGACAGGGGGCAATTCACCCCTCCACTTT. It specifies CASRTKTGGNSPLHF.

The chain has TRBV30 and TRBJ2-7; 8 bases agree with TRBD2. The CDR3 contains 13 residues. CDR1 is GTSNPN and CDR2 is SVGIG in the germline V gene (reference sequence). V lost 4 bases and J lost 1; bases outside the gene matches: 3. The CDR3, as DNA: TGTGCCTGGAAATCGGGAGGGTCCTACGAGCAGTACTTC. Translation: CAWKSGGSYEQYF.

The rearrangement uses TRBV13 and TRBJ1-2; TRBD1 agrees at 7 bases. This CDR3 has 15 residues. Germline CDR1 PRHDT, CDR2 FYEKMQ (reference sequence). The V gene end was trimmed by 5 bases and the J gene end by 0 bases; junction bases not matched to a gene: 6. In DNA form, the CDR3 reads TGTGCCAGCAGCCCGGGACAGAGACCTAACTATGGCTACACCTTC. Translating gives CASSPGQRPNYGYTF.

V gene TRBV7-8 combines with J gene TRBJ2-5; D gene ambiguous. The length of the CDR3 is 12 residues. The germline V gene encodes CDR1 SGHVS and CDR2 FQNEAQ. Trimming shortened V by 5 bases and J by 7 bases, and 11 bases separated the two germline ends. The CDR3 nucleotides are TGTGCCAGCAGCACCGCAGTTGGGACCCAGTACTTC. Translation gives CASSTAVGTQYF. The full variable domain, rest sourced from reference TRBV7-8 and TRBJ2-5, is GAGVSQSPRYKVAKRGQDVALRCDPISGHVSLFWYQQALGQGPEFLTYFQNEAQLDKSGLPSDRFFAERPEGSVSTLKIQRTQQEDSAVYLCASSTAVGTQYFGPGTRLLVL.

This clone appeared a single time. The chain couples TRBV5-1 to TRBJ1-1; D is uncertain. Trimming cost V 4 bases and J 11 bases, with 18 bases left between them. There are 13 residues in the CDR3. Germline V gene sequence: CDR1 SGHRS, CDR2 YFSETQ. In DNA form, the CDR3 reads TGCGCCAGCAGCCTGGGTCCCCCCCATGATGCTTTCTTT. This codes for CASSLGPPHDAFF.

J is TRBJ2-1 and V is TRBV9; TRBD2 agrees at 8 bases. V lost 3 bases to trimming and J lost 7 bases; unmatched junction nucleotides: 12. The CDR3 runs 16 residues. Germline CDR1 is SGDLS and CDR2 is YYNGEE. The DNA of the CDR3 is TGTGCCAGCAGCGGGGATCCGGGACTAGTTCGGAATGAGCAGTTCTTC. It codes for CASSGDPGLVRNEQFF.

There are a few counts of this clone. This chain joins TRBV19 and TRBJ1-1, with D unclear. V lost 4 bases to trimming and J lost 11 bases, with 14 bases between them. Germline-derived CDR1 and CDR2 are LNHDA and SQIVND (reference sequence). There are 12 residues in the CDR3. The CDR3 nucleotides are TGTGCCAGTAGTACTAAGCTGGTCGGGGCTTTCTTT. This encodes CASSTKLVGAFF.

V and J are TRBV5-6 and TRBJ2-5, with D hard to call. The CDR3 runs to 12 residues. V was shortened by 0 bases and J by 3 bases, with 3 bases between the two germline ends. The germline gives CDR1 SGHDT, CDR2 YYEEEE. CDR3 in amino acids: CASSLVKETQYF. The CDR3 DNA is TGTGCCAGCAGCTTGGTAAAAGAGACCCAGTACTTC.

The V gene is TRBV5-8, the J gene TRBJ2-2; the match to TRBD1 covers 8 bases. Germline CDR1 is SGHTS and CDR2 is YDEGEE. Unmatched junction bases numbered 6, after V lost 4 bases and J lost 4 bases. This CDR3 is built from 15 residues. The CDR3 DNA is TGTGCCAGCAGCCGCGGACAGGGTATCACCGGGGAGCTGTTTTTT. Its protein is CASSRGQGITGELFF. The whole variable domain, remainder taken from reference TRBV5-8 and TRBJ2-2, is EAGVTQSPTHLIKTRGQQATLRCSPISGHTSVYWYQQALGLGLQFLLWYDEGEERNRGNFPPRFSGRQFPNYSSELNVNALELEDSALYLCASSRGQGITGELFFGEGSRLTVL.

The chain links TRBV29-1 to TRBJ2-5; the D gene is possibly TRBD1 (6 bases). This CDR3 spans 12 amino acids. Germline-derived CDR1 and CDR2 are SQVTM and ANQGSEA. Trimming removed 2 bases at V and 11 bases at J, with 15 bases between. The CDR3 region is CSVETGPQEQYF. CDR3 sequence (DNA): TGCAGCGTTGAAACAGGGCCTCAAGAGCAGTACTTC.

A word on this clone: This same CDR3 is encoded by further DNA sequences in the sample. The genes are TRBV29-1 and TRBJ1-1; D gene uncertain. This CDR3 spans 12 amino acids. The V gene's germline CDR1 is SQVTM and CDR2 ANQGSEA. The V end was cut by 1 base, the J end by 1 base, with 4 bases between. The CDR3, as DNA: TGCAGCGTTGAAGGCCGGAACACTGAAGCTTTCTTT. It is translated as CSVEGRNTEAFF.

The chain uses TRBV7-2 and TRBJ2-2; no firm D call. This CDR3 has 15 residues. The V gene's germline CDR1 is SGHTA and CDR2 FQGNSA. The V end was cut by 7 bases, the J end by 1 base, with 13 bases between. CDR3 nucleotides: TGTGCCAGCATCCAATATCCTATGAACACCGGGGAGCTGTTTTTT. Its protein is CASIQYPMNTGELFF.

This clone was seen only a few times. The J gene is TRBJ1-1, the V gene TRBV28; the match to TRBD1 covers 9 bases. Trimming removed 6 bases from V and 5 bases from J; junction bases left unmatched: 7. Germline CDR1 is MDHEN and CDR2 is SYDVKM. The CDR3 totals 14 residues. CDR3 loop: CASRLGQGKTEAFF. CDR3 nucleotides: TGTGCCAGCAGGCTTGGACAGGGGAAAACTGAAGCTTTCTTT.